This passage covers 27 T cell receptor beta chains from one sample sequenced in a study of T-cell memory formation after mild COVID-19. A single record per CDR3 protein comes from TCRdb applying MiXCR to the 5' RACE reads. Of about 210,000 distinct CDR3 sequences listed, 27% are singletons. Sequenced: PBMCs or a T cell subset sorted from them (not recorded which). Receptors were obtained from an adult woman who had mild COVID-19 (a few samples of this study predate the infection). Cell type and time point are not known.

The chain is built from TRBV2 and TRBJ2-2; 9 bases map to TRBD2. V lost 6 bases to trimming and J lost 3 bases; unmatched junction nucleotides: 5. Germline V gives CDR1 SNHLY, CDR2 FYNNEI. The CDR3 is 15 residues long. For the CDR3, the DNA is TGTGCCAGCAGGCGACTAGCGGAATACACCGGGGAGCTGTTTTTT. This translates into CASRRLAEYTGELFF. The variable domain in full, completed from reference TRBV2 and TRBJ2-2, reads EPEVTQTPSHQVTQMGQEVILRCVPISNHLYFYWYRQILGQKVEFLVSFYNNEISEKSEIFDDQFSVERPDGSNFTLKIRSTKLEDSAMYFCASRRLAEYTGELFFGEGSRLTVL.

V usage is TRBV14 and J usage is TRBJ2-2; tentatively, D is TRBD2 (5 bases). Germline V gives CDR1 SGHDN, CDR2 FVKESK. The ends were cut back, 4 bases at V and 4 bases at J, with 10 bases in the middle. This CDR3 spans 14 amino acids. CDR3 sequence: CASSRGHVTGELFF. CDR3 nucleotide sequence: TGTGCCAGCAGCCGCGGGCATGTCACCGGGGAGCTGTTTTTT.

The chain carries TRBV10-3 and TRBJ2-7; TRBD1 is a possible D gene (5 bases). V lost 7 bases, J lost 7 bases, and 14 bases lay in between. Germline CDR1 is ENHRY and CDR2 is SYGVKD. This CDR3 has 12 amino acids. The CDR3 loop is CAIKERSGEQYF. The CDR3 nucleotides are TGTGCCATCAAGGAGAGGTCAGGGGAGCAGTACTTC.

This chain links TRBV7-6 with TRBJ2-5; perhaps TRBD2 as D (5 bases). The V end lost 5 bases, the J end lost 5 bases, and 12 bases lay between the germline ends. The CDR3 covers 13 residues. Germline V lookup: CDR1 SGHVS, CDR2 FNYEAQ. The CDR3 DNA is TGTGCCAGCAGCCCCAGACTAAGGGAGACCCAGTACTTC. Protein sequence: CASSPRLRETQYF.

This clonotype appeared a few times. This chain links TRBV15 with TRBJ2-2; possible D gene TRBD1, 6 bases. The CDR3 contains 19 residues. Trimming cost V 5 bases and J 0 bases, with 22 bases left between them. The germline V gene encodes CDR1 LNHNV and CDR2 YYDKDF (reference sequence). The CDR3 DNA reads TGTGCCACCAGCGCCGGACCACAGGGAACCCCCGCGAACACCGGGGAGCTGTTTTTT. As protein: CATSAGPQGTPANTGELFF.

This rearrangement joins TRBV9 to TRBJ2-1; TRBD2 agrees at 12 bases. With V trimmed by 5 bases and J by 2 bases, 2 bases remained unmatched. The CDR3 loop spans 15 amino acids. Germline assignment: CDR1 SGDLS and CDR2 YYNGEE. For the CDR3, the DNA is TGTGCCAGCAGTGGGACTAGCGGGCCCTACAATGAGCAGTTCTTC. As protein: CASSGTSGPYNEQFF.

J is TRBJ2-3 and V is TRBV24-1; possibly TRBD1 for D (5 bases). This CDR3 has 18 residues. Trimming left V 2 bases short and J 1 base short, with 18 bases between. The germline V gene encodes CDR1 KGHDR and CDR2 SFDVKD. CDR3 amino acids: CATSDSVSTGVGTDTQYF. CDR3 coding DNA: TGTGCCACCAGTGATTCGGTTTCCACAGGAGTAGGCACAGATACGCAGTATTTT.

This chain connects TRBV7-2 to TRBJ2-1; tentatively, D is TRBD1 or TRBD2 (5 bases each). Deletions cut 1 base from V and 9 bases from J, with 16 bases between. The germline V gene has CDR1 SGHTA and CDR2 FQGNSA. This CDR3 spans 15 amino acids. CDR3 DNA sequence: TGTGCCAGCAGCTTAGAACTGGCCCGGGGACGTGAGCAGTTCTTC. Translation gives CASSLELARGREQFF. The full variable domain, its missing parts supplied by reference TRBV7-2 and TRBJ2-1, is GAGVSQSPSNKVTEKGKDVELRCDPISGHTALYWYRQSLGQGLEFLIYFQGNSAPDKSGLPSDRFSAERTGGSVSTLTIQRTQQEDSAVYLCASSLELARGREQFFGPGTRLTVL.

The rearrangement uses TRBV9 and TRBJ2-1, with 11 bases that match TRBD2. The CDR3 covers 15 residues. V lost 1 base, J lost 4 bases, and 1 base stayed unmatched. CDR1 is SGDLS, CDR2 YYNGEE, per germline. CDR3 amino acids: CASSVTSGGYNEQFF. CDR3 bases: TGTGCCAGCAGCGTAACTAGCGGGGGTTACAATGAGCAGTTCTTC.

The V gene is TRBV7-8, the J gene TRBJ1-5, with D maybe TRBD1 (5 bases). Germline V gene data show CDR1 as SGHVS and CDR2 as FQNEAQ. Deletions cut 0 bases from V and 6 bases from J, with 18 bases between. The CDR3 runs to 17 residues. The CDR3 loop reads CASSLAPSGHLLQPQHF. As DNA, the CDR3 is TGTGCCAGCAGCTTAGCGCCTTCAGGGCACCTCCTTCAGCCCCAGCATTTT.

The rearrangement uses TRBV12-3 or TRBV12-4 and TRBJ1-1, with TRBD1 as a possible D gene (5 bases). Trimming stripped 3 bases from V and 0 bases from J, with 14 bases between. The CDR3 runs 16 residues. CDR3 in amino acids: CASSLGLGGLNTEAFF. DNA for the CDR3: TGTGCCAGCAGTTTGGGGCTTGGGGGATTGAACACTGAAGCTTTCTTT.

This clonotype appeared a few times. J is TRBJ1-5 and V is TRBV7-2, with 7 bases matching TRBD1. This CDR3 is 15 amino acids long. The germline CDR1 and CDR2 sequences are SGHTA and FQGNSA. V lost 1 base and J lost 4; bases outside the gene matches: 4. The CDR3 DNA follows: TGTGCCAGCAGCTTAGTCTTGACAGGGAATCAGCCCCAGCATTTT. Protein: CASSLVLTGNQPQHF.

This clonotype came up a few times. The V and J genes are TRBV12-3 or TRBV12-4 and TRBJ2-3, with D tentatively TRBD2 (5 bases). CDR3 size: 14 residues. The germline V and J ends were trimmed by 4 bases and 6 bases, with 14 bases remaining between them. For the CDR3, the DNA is TGTGCCAGCAGTTCGCGTCCACTAGAGGATACGCAGTATTTT. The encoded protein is CASSSRPLEDTQYF.

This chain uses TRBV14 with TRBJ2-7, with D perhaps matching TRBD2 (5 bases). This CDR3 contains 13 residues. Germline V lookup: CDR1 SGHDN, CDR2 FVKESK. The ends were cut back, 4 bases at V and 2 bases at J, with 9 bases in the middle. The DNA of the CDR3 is TGTGCCAGCAGCCGGACTTTCCCCTACGAGCAGTACTTC. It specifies CASSRTFPYEQYF.

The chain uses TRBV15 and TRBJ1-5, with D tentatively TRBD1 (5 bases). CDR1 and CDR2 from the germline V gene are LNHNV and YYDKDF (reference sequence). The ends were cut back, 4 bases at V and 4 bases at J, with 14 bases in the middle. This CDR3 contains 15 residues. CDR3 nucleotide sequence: TGTGCCACCAGCATCAGTCGACAGTTTAATCAGCCCCAGCATTTT. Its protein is CATSISRQFNQPQHF.

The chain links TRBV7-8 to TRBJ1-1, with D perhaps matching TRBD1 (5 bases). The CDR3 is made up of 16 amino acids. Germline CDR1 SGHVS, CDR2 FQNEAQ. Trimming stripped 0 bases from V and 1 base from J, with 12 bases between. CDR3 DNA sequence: TGTGCCAGCAGCTTAGCGTCGCCAGGGACGAACACTGAAGCTTTCTTT. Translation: CASSLASPGTNTEAFF. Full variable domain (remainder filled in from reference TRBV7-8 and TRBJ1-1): GAGVSQSPRYKVAKRGQDVALRCDPISGHVSLFWYQQALGQGPEFLTYFQNEAQLDKSGLPSDRFFAERPEGSVSTLKIQRTQQEDSAVYLCASSLASPGTNTEAFFGQGTRLTVV.

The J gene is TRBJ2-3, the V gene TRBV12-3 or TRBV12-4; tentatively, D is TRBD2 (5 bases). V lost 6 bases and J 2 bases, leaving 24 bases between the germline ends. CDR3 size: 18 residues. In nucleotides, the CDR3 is TGTGCCAGCAGCACCACTAGTATCTCATCGTTCTCCACAGATACGCAGTATTTT. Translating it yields CASSTTSISSFSTDTQYF.

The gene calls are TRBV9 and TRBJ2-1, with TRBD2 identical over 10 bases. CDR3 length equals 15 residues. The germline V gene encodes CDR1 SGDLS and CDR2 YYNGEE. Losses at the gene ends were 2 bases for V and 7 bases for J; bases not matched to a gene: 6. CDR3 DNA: TGTGCCAGCAGCGTTACTAGCGGGAATCGGAATGAGCAGTTCTTC. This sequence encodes CASSVTSGNRNEQFF.

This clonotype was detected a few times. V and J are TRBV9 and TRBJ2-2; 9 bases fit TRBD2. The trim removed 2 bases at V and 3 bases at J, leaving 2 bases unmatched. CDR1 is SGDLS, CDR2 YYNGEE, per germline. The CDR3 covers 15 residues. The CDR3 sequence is CASSVSGSDTGELFF. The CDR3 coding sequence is TGTGCCAGCAGCGTTAGCGGGAGTGACACCGGGGAGCTGTTTTTT.

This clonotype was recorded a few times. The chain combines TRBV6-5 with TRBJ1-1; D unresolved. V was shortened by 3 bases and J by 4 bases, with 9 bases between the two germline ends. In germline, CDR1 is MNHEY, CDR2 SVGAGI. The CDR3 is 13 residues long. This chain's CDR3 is CASSYVGSTEAFF. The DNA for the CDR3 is TGTGCCAGCAGTTATGTAGGGTCCACTGAAGCTTTCTTT.

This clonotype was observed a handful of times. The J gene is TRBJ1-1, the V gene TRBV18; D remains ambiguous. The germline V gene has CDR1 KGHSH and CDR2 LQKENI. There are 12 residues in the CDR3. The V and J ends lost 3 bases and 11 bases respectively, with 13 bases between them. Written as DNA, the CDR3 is TGTGCCAGCTCACCCCGGACCGGTGTGGCTTTCTTT. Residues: CASSPRTGVAFF.

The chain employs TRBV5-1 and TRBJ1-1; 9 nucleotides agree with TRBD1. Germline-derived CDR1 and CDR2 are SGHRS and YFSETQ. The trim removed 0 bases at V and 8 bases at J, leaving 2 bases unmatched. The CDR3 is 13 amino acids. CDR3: CASSLGTGGEAFF. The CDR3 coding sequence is TGCGCCAGCAGCTTGGGCACAGGGGGCGAAGCTTTCTTT.

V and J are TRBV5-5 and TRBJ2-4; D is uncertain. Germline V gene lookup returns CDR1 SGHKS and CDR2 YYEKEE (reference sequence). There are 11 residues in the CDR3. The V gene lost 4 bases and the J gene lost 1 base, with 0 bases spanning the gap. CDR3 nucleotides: TGTGCCAGCAGCGCCAAAAACATTCAGTACTTC. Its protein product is CASSAKNIQYF.

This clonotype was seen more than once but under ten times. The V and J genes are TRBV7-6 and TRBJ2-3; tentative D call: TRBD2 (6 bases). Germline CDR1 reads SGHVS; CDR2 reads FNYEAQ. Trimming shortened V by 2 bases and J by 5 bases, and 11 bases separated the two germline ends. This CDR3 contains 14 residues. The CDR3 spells CASSLSGWEDTQYF. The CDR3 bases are TGTGCCAGCAGCTTAAGCGGGTGGGAAGATACGCAGTATTTT.

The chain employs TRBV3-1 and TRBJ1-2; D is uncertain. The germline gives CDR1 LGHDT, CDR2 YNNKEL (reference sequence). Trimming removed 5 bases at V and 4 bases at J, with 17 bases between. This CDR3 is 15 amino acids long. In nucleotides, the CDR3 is TGTGCCAGCAGCTTCGAGACTCGGGCGGCCTATGGCTACACCTTC. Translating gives CASSFETRAAYGYTF.

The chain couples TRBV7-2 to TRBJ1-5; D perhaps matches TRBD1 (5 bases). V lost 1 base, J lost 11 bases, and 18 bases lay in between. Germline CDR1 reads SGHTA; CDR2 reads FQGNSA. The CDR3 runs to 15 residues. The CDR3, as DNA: TGTGCCAGCAGCTTAGATGTCAGGGCACGGGGGGCCCAGCATTTT. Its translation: CASSLDVRARGAQHF.

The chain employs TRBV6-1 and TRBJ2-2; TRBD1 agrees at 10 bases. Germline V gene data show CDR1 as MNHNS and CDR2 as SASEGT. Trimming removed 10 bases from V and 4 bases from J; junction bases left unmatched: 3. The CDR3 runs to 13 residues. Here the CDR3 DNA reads TGTGCCACCGGACAGGGGGTCACCGGGGAGCTGTTTTTT. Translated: CATGQGVTGELFF.